A selection of T cell receptor beta chains follows, all from one sample in a study of CD8 T cells in Susac syndrome. One entry per CDR3 protein, called by TCRdb with MiXCR from the immunoSEQ multiplex PCR reads. This table has hundreds of thousands of distinct CDR3 sequences, roughly 85% appearing once. Sequencing was carried out using CD8+ T cells from PBMCs. The receptors shown here come from a human donor with multiple sclerosis. Each CDR3 is given with its conserved first and last residue. The D gene is left open where the match is weak. Clone size is shown for a subset of rows, as once, few, many or a class of expanded clone.

size | J | V | D | CDR3 | DNA
. | TRBJ2-7 | TRBV2 | . | CASSEALQGTAYEQYF | TGTGCCAGCAGTGAAGCGCTTCAGGGTACGGCCTACGAGCAGTACTTC
. | TRBJ2-2 | TRBV9 | TRBD1 | CASSVGQGSTGELFF | TGTGCCAGCAGCGTGGGACAGGGCAGCACCGGGGAGCTGTTTTTT
. | TRBJ2-5 | TRBV20-1 | . | CSARYWVGGRETQYF | TGCAGTGCTAGATATTGGGTCGGAGGGAGGGAGACCCAGTACTTC
. | TRBJ2-3 | TRBV27 | . | CASSLIGFSSTDTQYF | TGTGCCAGCAGTTTAATAGGCTTTTCTAGCACAGATACGCAGTATTTT
. | TRBJ2-1 | TRBV6-5 | . | CASSYSSSGFYNEQFF | TGTGCCAGCAGTTACTCGAGTAGCGGATTCTACAATGAGCAGTTCTTC
. | TRBJ2-1 | TRBV7-9 | TRBD2 | CASSSGLAGHSSYNEQFF | TGTGCCAGCAGTTCTGGACTAGCGGGCCATAGCTCCTACAATGAGCAGTTCTTC
once | TRBJ2-6 | TRBV20-1 | . | CSARADSGANALTF | TGCAGTGCTAGAGCAGACTCTGGGGCCAACGCCCTGACTTTC
. | TRBJ2-7 | TRBV6-2/TRBV6-3 | . | CASTAGFTHEQYF | TGTGCCAGCACCGCGGGTTTTACCCACGAGCAGTACTTC
. | TRBJ2-2 | TRBV6-5 | . | CASSYSEEAGELFF | TGTGCCAGCAGTTACTCGGAGGAAGCCGGGGAGCTGTTTTTT
. | TRBJ2-7 | TRBV27 | . | CASSFVPSPGDEQYF | TGTGCCAGCAGTTTTGTACCCTCCCCGGGGGACGAGCAGTACTTC
few | TRBJ1-2 | TRBV29-1 | TRBD1 | CSVETGANYGYTF | TGCAGCGTTGAGACAGGGGCCAACTATGGCTACACCTTC
. | TRBJ2-2 | TRBV27 | TRBD2 | CASSRPRLAANGELFF | TGTGCCAGCAGTCGACCCAGACTAGCGGCAAACGGGGAGCTGTTTTTT
. | TRBJ1-4 | TRBV5-6 | . | CASSAQGSYEKLFF | TGTGCCAGCAGCGCACAGGGCTCATATGAAAAACTGTTTTTT
. | TRBJ1-1 | TRBV19 | TRBD1 | CASSIKSTGGTEAFF | TGTGCCAGTAGTATTAAATCGACAGGGGGGACTGAAGCTTTCTTT
. | TRBJ2-3 | TRBV10-3 | . | CAISVYRRINSTDTQYF | TGTGCCATCAGTGTTTATCGACGGATTAATAGCACAGATACGCAGTATTTT
once | TRBJ1-3 | TRBV29-1 | . | CSVSNRELSGNTIYF | TGCAGCGTTAGTAACAGGGAGCTTTCTGGAAACACCATATATTTT
. | TRBJ2-7 | TRBV13 | TRBD1 | CASSLDRSPYEQYF | TGTGCCAGCAGCTTGGACAGGAGTCCCTACGAGCAGTACTTC
. | TRBJ2-7 | TRBV18 | TRBD2 | CASSPPILLLETASGALYEQYF | TGTGCCAGCTCACCACCGATTCTACTTCTGGAAACTGCTAGCGGGGCACTTTACGAGCAGTACTTC
. | TRBJ2-1 | TRBV29-1 | . | CSVGGTQSSYNEQLF | TGCAGCGTTGGCGGGACCCAGAGCTCCTACAATGAGCAGCTCTTC
. | TRBJ2-3 | TRBV4-3 | . | CASSHNLDTQYF | TGCGCCAGCAGCCATAATTTGGATACGCAGTATTTT
. | TRBJ2-1 | TRBV12-3/TRBV12-4 | . | CASSTTVPYNEQFF | TGTGCCAGCAGCACGACAGTACCGTACAATGAGCAGTTCTTC
. | TRBJ1-5 | TRBV19 | . | CASSIEDSNSNRPQHF | TGTGCCAGTAGTATTGAGGACAGCAATAGCAATCGGCCCCAGCATTTT
once | TRBJ2-7 | TRBV15 | TRBD2 | CATSRDQSAGALYEQYF | TGTGCCACCAGCAGAGATCAGTCAGCGGGAGCCCTCTACGAGCAGTACTTC
. | TRBJ2-7 | TRBV28 | TRBD2 | CASSLSGGAGEQYF | TGTGCCAGCAGTTTATCGGGGGGGGCTGGCGAGCAGTACTTC
. | TRBJ2-1 | TRBV27 | . | CASGNMNAYNEQFF | TGTGCCAGCGGGAACATGAATGCTTACAATGAGCAGTTCTTC
. | TRBJ2-1 | TRBV7-8 | TRBD2 | CASSLLAGVPNEQFF | TGTGCCAGCAGCTTACTAGCGGGAGTCCCCAATGAGCAGTTCTTC
. | TRBJ1-4 | TRBV7-9 | . | CASSLLPSRKKLFF | TGTGCCAGCAGCTTACTGCCGAGTCGGAAAAAACTGTTTTTT
. | TRBJ2-1 | TRBV28 | . | CASSLPPVTIAENEQFF | TGTGCCAGCAGTCTCCCCCCAGTCACTATTGCGGAGAATGAGCAGTTCTTC
. | TRBJ2-7 | TRBV7-9 | TRBD1 | CASSSPGQPYEQYF | TGTGCCAGCAGCTCACCGGGACAGCCCTACGAGCAGTACTTC
once | TRBJ2-2 | TRBV2 | . | CASSQARSSANTGELFF | TGTGCCAGCAGCCAGGCCCGCTCTAGCGCGAACACCGGGGAGCTGTTTTTT
. | TRBJ1-1 | TRBV7-9 | . | CASSFGDSTEAFF | TGTGCCAGCAGCTTTGGAGACAGCACTGAAGCTTTCTTT
. | TRBJ2-6 | TRBV5-8 | TRBD1 | CASSGGDRGRSGANVLTF | TGTGCCAGCAGCGGGGGGGACAGGGGGCGCTCTGGGGCCAACGTCCTGACTTTC
. | TRBJ1-2 | TRBV14 | . | CASSQFIGANYGYTF | TGTGCCAGCAGCCAGTTTATCGGGGCCAACTATGGCTACACCTTC
. | TRBJ2-7 | TRBV6-2/TRBV6-3 | TRBD1 | CASSYGPGQGALEQYF | TGTGCCAGCAGTTACGGGCCGGGACAGGGGGCTCTGGAGCAGTACTTC
. | TRBJ1-4 | TRBV3-1 | . | CASSQDHGTPGLDKLFF | TGTGCCAGCAGCCAGGATCATGGGACACCCGGTCTGGACAAACTGTTTTTT
few | TRBJ1-1 | TRBV7-2 | . | CASSSREGGTNTEAFF | TGTGCCAGCAGCTCCCGAGAGGGGGGTACGAACACTGAAGCTTTCTTT
. | TRBJ2-5 | TRBV5-5 | . | CASRTRLSSQETQYF | TGTGCCAGCAGGACACGCTTATCGAGCCAAGAGACCCAGTACTTC
. | TRBJ2-1 | TRBV6-2/TRBV6-3 | . | CASSVDTYNEQFF | TGTGCCAGCAGTGTGGACACGTACAATGAGCAGTTCTTC
. | TRBJ2-3 | TRBV2 | TRBD2 | CAMTPFGSGERDTQYF | TGTGCCATGACACCGTTCGGTAGCGGGGAACGAGATACGCAGTATTTT
. | TRBJ1-1 | TRBV30 | . | CAWSQSGGWTEAFF | TGTGCCTGGAGTCAATCCGGGGGGTGGACTGAAGCTTTCTTT
. | TRBJ2-4 | TRBV4-3 | . | CASSQAWGPRAKNIQYF | TGCGCCAGCAGCCAAGCTTGGGGCCCCCGGGCCAAAAACATTCAGTACTTC
. | TRBJ2-1 | TRBV9 | . | CASSVGLTVDNEQFF | TGTGCCAGCAGCGTAGGCCTGACAGTGGACAATGAGCAGTTCTTC
. | TRBJ2-5 | TRBV6-5 | TRBD2 | CASSYRLAGAGETQYF | TGTGCCAGCAGTTACCGACTAGCGGGAGCCGGGGAGACCCAGTACTTC
. | TRBJ2-3 | TRBV10-3 | . | CAISVTWEGTDTQYF | TGTGCCATCAGTGTCACTTGGGAAGGGACAGATACGCAGTATTTT
. | TRBJ1-4 | TRBV27 | TRBD1 | CASSLGQYNEKLFF | TGTGCCAGCAGTCTGGGACAGTATAATGAAAAACTGTTTTTT
. | TRBJ1-4 | TRBV6-1 | . | CASRTDRGGTNEKLFF | TGTGCCAGCAGGACGGACAGAGGAGGGACTAATGAAAAACTGTTTTTT